The 26 T cell receptor beta chains given below trace back to one sample, sequenced in a study of T cell changes during pregnancy in multiple sclerosis. Libraries were prepared by immunoSEQ multiplex PCR; TCRdb keeps only in-frame clonotypes and omits some of them. Here the sample spans over 35,000 clones, 90% being singletons. The sequences come from CD8+ T cells from peripheral blood mononuclear cells, collected in the first trimester of pregnancy. These receptors originate from a female donor with multiple sclerosis, enrolled in a pregnancy study.

As DNA, the CDR3 is TGTGCCAGTAGTGCCGGACTAGCCTACGAGCAGTACTTC. Its translation is CASSAGLAYEQYF. This chain links TRBV19 with TRBJ2-7; 7 positions agree with TRBD2. Looked up from germline, CDR1 is LNHDA and CDR2 is SQIVND (reference sequence). This CDR3 is built from 13 residues. V lost 5 bases and J lost 2; bases outside the gene matches: 3.

This clone was picked up one time. The rearrangement uses TRBV6-1 and TRBJ1-1; D is unclear. CDR3 length: 15 residues. V lost 10 bases and J 1 base, leaving 19 bases between the germline ends. CDR1 and CDR2 from the germline V gene are MNHNS and SASEGT. In DNA form, the CDR3 reads TGTGCCATACAATCGCGGGCTCGAACGAACACTGAAGCTTTCTTT. Translated: CAIQSRARTNTEAFF.

This CDR3 reads CASSPGSFPGNTIYF. CDR3 bases: TGTGCCAGCAGTCCGGGGAGTTTTCCTGGAAACACCATATATTTT. The chain employs TRBV27 and TRBJ1-3; D is unresolved. CDR3 length: 15 amino acids. The V gene's germline CDR1 is MNHEY and CDR2 SMNVEV (reference sequence). Trimming removed 5 bases from V and 2 bases from J, with 13 bases in between.

This clone was detected only a few times. This chain joins TRBV5-6 and TRBJ1-1; no clear D gene. The CDR3 has 13 residues. Deletions cut 2 bases from V and 1 base from J, with 6 bases between. Per germline, CDR1 SGHDT and CDR2 YYEEEE. CDR3 protein: CASSFQANTEAFF. The CDR3 DNA reads TGTGCCAGCAGCTTTCAGGCGAACACTGAAGCTTTCTTT.

The chain links TRBV5-5 to TRBJ1-2, with 7 bases identical to TRBD1. Germline loops: CDR1 SGHKS, CDR2 YYEKEE (reference sequence). The V gene end was trimmed by 4 bases and the J gene end by 5 bases; junction bases not matched to a gene: 8. The CDR3 covers 14 residues. The CDR3 is CASSHWDSLYGYTF. In DNA, the CDR3 is TGTGCCAGCAGCCACTGGGACAGCCTATATGGCTACACCTTC.

The chain links TRBV12-5 to TRBJ2-2; 7 bases line up with TRBD2. After removal of 6 bases from V and 6 bases from J, the junction contained 10 bases not matched to a gene. The CDR3 length is 15 residues. Per the germline V gene, CDR1 is LGHNT and CDR2 is FRNRAP. The CDR3 DNA sequence: TGTGCTAGTGGATCGGGAGGCGGGACTCCCGGGGAGCTGTTTTTT. It translates to CASGSGGGTPGELFF.

The rearrangement uses TRBV27 and TRBJ1-1; possible D gene TRBD1, 6 bases. Trimming took 5 bases from V and 1 from J, leaving 14 bases between them. This CDR3 region has 15 residues. Looked up from germline, CDR1 is MNHEY and CDR2 is SMNVEV (reference sequence). The CDR3 DNA reads TGTGCCAGCAGTCTTTGGACGGGACAGAACACTGAAGCTTTCTTT. Translating it yields CASSLWTGQNTEAFF.

The chain carries TRBV11-2 and TRBJ2-3, with TRBD2 matching 13 bases. The V gene end was trimmed by 4 bases and the J gene end by 4 bases; junction bases not matched to a gene: 5. The germline gives CDR1 SGHAT, CDR2 FQNNGV. The CDR3 contains 16 residues. CDR3 protein: CASSSRTSGGSDTQYF. DNA for the CDR3: TGTGCCAGCAGCTCCCGGACTAGCGGGGGTTCAGATACGCAGTATTTT.

The J gene is TRBJ1-1, the V gene TRBV6-6, with D perhaps TRBD1 (6 bases). The CDR3 spans 13 residues. V lost 4 bases and J lost 11, with 17 bases in between. Germline V gene data show CDR1 as MNHNY and CDR2 as SVGAGI (reference sequence). The CDR3: CASSLSEGVEAFF. In DNA form, the CDR3 reads TGTGCCAGCAGTTTATCCGAGGGGGTAGAGGCTTTCTTT.

This rearrangement joins TRBV7-9 to TRBJ2-3, with 9 bases identical to TRBD2. Germline lookup yields CDR1 SEHNR and CDR2 FQNEAQ (reference sequence). This CDR3 comprises 13 residues. J lost 2 bases, V lost 11 bases, and 5 bases had no gene match. The CDR3: CAVGGGATDTQYF. DNA of the CDR3: TGTGCCGTCGGCGGGGGGGCCACAGATACGCAGTATTTT.

The chain links TRBV30 to TRBJ2-7; no reliable D call. V lost 2 bases to trimming and J lost 6 bases, with 11 bases between them. Germline CDR1 is GTSNPN and CDR2 is SVGIG (reference sequence). The CDR3 contains 12 residues. The CDR3 sequence: CAWSLGPSEQYF. In DNA, the CDR3 is TGTGCCTGGAGTCTTGGCCCCAGCGAGCAGTACTTC.

This clone was picked up a small number of times. CDR3 sequence reads: CASSIGGPSGNTIYF. The CDR3, as DNA: TGTGCCAGCTCGATCGGGGGGCCTTCGGGAAACACCATATATTTT. The chain combines TRBV18 with TRBJ1-3, with D possibly matching TRBD1 (6 bases). V lost 6 bases, J lost 4 bases, and 16 bases lay in between. Germline loops: CDR1 KGHSH, CDR2 LQKENI. The CDR3 runs to 15 residues.

The rearrangement uses TRBV30 and TRBJ2-3; 14 bases are shared with TRBD2. The CDR3 is 16 amino acids. CDR1 and CDR2 (germline): GTSNPN, SVGIG (reference sequence). Unmatched junction bases numbered 10, after V lost 5 bases and J lost 6 bases. The CDR3 is CAWCKGLAGEGDTQYF. DNA of the CDR3: TGTGCCTGGTGCAAGGGACTAGCGGGAGAGGGGGATACGCAGTATTTT.

The chain carries TRBV5-4 and TRBJ1-6; 9 bases map to TRBD1. The V gene's germline CDR1 is SGHNT and CDR2 YYREEE (reference sequence). The CDR3 totals 15 residues. Unmatched junction bases numbered 3, after V lost 0 bases and J lost 8 bases. CDR3 bases: TGTGCCAGCAGCTTGGGGACAGGGGCGCATTCACCCCTCCACTTT. Translating it yields CASSLGTGAHSPLHF.

This clone showed up just a few times. The chain carries TRBV6-1 and TRBJ2-3; 12 bases are shared with TRBD2. The CDR3 has 15 amino acids. Germline V gene lookup returns CDR1 MNHNS and CDR2 SASEGT. The V gene end was trimmed by 3 bases and the J gene end by 4 bases; junction bases not matched to a gene: 2. CDR3 sequence: CASSETSGGPDTQYF. The CDR3 DNA sequence: TGTGCCAGCAGTGAGACTAGCGGGGGACCAGATACGCAGTATTTT.

The chain combines TRBV21-1 with TRBJ1-4; whether TRBD1, the table's D call, matches the DNA was not checked. TRBV21-1 constitutes a pseudogene. The CDR3 runs to 18 residues. The CDR3 DNA reads as TGTGCCAGCACTTTGACAGGGAGAGGAACTGGAACTAATGAAAAACTGTTTTTT. Its protein is CASTLTGRGTGTNEKLFF.

The chain has TRBV11-2 and TRBJ2-2; 7 positions match TRBD1. The CDR3 contains 16 residues. The trim removed 5 bases at V and 4 bases at J, leaving 10 bases unmatched. Germline V CDR1 and CDR2: SGHAT, FQNNGV. The CDR3 loop is CASSDADREGTGELFF. In nucleotides, the CDR3 is TGTGCCAGCAGCGACGCAGACAGGGAAGGCACCGGGGAGCTGTTTTTT.

This chain connects TRBV4-1 to TRBJ2-2; possible D gene TRBD1, 6 bases. The CDR3 spans 17 residues. The V gene's germline CDR1 is MGHRA and CDR2 YSYEKL. The V gene lost 4 bases and the J gene lost 2 bases, with 17 bases spanning the gap. CDR3 coding DNA: TGCGCCAGCAGCCTCATGATCCGGGACACCAACACCGGGGAGCTGTTTTTT. This gives the protein CASSLMIRDTNTGELFF.

The table lists this clone with a count of one. The J gene is TRBJ2-5, the V gene TRBV7-9, with TRBD2 as a possible D gene (5 bases). V dropped 3 bases and J dropped 4 bases, with 12 bases sitting between them. CDR1 and CDR2 (germline): SEHNR, FQNEAQ (reference sequence). The CDR3 loop spans 14 amino acids. In nucleotides, the CDR3 is TGTGCCAGCAGCTTGGATCTAGCAAGAGAGACCCAGTACTTC. Amino acids: CASSLDLARETQYF.

The V and J genes are TRBV9 and TRBJ2-7, with 7 bases lining up with TRBD2. Germline assignment: CDR1 SGDLS and CDR2 YYNGEE. The CDR3 extends over 14 amino acids. V shed 0 bases and J 3 bases; nucleotides not matched to a gene: 3. The CDR3 here is CASSVGGGDYEQYF. Written as DNA, the CDR3 is TGTGCCAGCAGCGTAGGGGGAGGGGACTACGAGCAGTACTTC.

The chain carries TRBV27 and TRBJ1-2; perhaps TRBD1 as D (6 bases). Trimming shortened V by 3 bases and J by 6 bases, and 11 bases separated the two germline ends. This CDR3 has 13 residues. Germline CDR1 and CDR2: MNHEY and SMNVEV (reference sequence). The CDR3 region is CASSFHRADGYTF. For the CDR3, the DNA is TGTGCCAGCAGTTTCCACAGGGCGGATGGCTACACCTTC.

This chain links TRBV2 with TRBJ2-1; TRBD1 matches 8 bases. This CDR3 contains 15 residues. The germline V gene has CDR1 SNHLY and CDR2 FYNNEI. With V trimmed by 8 bases and J by 7 bases, 13 bases remained unmatched. The CDR3 spells CASCRGQGALNEQFF. CDR3 DNA: TGTGCCAGCTGTCGGGGGCAGGGGGCCTTAAATGAGCAGTTCTTC.

V gene TRBV4-1 combines with J gene TRBJ2-7, with TRBD1 as a possible D gene (6 bases). This CDR3 spans 12 amino acids. Germline CDR1 reads MGHRA; CDR2 reads YSYEKL. Deletions cut 2 bases from V and 4 bases from J, with 6 bases between. CDR3: CASSQTGYEQYF. CDR3 bases: TGCGCCAGCAGCCAAACAGGGTACGAGCAGTACTTC.

This clone was detected only once. V usage is TRBV6-1 and J usage is TRBJ1-4; maybe TRBD1 (6 bases). V gave up 2 bases and J gave up 8 bases, with 12 bases separating them. This CDR3 is 14 amino acids long. CDR1 and CDR2 (germline): MNHNS, SASEGT. The CDR3 spells CASSELGAGEKLFF. The DNA for the CDR3 is TGTGCCAGCAGTGAATTGGGGGCAGGGGAAAAACTGTTTTTT.

The gene calls are TRBV18 and TRBJ2-7; D is possibly TRBD2 (6 bases). V dropped 2 bases and J dropped 0 bases, with 20 bases sitting between them. The CDR3 runs 18 residues. Germline V lookup: CDR1 KGHSH, CDR2 LQKENI. The CDR3 sequence is CASSPKGGVAESSYEQYF. CDR3 nucleotide sequence: TGTGCCAGCTCACCAAAAGGCGGGGTAGCGGAGAGCTCCTACGAGCAGTACTTC.

The chain is built from TRBV5-5 and TRBJ2-7, with D possibly being TRBD2 (5 bases). Germline V gene sequence: CDR1 SGHKS, CDR2 YYEKEE (reference sequence). Trimming cost V 0 bases and J 1 base, with 20 bases left between them. The length of the CDR3 is 18 residues. This CDR3 reads CASSLAFGVIVDSYEQYF. CDR3 nucleotide sequence: TGTGCCAGCAGCTTGGCTTTCGGGGTTATAGTGGATTCCTACGAGCAGTACTTC. Together with reference TRBV5-5 and TRBJ2-7, the CDR3 gives the full variable domain: DAGVTQSPTHLIKTRGQQVTLRCSPISGHKSVSWYQQVLGQGPQFIFQYYEKEERGRGNFPDRFSARQFPNYSSELNVNALLLGDSALYLCASSLAFGVIVDSYEQYFGPGTRLTVT.